This T cell receptor beta chain was retrieved from a study of human T cells and chemical hapten exposure. Study as a whole: Patients additionally received therapeutic doses of diphenylcyclopropenone on the scalp once a week, and this continued throughout the approximately 22-week study. Cases of alopecia areata, totalis or universalis occurred in a predominantly female patient group. Study-level findings and limits: Healthy individuals' immune responses may differ from those of donors, who had alopecia. The formation of large CDR3 similarity clusters by expanded TCRs significantly exceeded that of controls.

The CDR3 extends over 15 amino acids. Germline V CDR1 and CDR2: LGHDT, YNNKEL (reference sequence). V lost 4 bases and J 2 bases, leaving 15 bases between the germline ends. TCRdb recomputed calls from the RACE reads with MiXCR, one row per CDR3 protein. Of tens of thousands of distinct CDR3 sequences in the sample, less than 3.5% were seen once. Time point: patch test 2, 6 weeks after DPC sensitization. Regarding treatment: therapeutic diphenylcyclopropenone sensitization with weekly scalp DPC. There are many counts of this clonotype. The target antigen is unknown. Sequenced material: whole blood, taken in connection with sensitization to the hapten diphenylcyclopropenone (DPC). The receptor was derived from a man in his forties with alopecia areata. Some clones in this sample may be carry-over from other donors' samples. V gene TRBV3-1 combines with J gene TRBJ2-7; TRBD2 might be the D (7 bases). CDR3 protein: CASSLGPGGTYEQYF. CDR3 in DNA: TGTGCCAGCAGCCTCGGACCGGGGGGCACCTACGAGCAGTACTTC.